The 13 T cell receptor beta chains below come from one sample, sequenced in a study of blood T cell repertoires in COVID-19. Sequencing used immunoSEQ multiplex PCR; TCRdb keeps in-frame clones, though not all of them. The table includes about 200,000 clones, approximately 90% detected once. The sequenced sample consisted of peripheral blood. The source is a man in his forties with acute or convalescent COVID-19.

The rearrangement joins TRBV19 to TRBJ2-2; D is possibly TRBD2 (7 bases). Trimming removed 7 bases at V and 6 bases at J, with 18 bases between. CDR1 is LNHDA and CDR2 is SQIVND in the germline V gene (reference sequence). This CDR3 spans 15 amino acids. CDR3 region: CASTSGTPQPGELFF. The CDR3 DNA is TGTGCCAGTACCAGCGGGACACCTCAACCCGGGGAGCTGTTTTTT.

The V and J genes are TRBV30 and TRBJ1-6; D might be TRBD1 (6 bases). Trimming cost V 1 base and J 7 bases, with 11 bases left between them. Germline values: CDR1 GTSNPN, CDR2 SVGIG (reference sequence). This CDR3 is 14 amino acids long. Here the CDR3 DNA reads TGTGCCTGGAGTGCCCTGACAGGAAATTCACCCCTCCACTTT. Translation: CAWSALTGNSPLHF.

The chain carries TRBV6-2 or TRBV6-3 and TRBJ2-1, with TRBD2 identical over 11 bases. The germline V gene has CDR1 MNHEY and CDR2 SVGEGT. V was pared by 6 bases and J by 12 bases, with 7 bases of the junction left unmatched. The CDR3 is 13 amino acids. CDR3 DNA sequence: TGTGCCAGCAGCTTAGCGGGAGGGCCATGGCAGTTCTTC. Residues: CASSLAGGPWQFF.

The rearrangement joins TRBV7-9 to TRBJ2-7; 7 bases are shared with TRBD1. Germline loops: CDR1 SEHNR, CDR2 FQNEAQ (reference sequence). Trimming took 4 bases from V and 0 from J; bases not matched to a gene: 9. This CDR3 is built from 16 residues. The CDR3 sequence: CASSYYGTASSYEQYF. CDR3 bases: TGTGCCAGCAGCTACTACGGGACAGCGAGCTCCTACGAGCAGTACTTC.

The chain employs TRBV7-2 and TRBJ1-6; no firm D call. Trimming took off 5 bases at V and 7 bases at J, with 15 bases between the two ends. The CDR3 consists of 15 residues. Germline CDR1 reads SGHTA; CDR2 reads FQGNSA. The CDR3 loop reads CASSLSLPENSPLHF. For the CDR3, the DNA is TGTGCCAGCAGCCTCTCCCTACCCGAAAATTCACCCCTCCACTTT.

The rearrangement links TRBV7-2 to TRBJ2-7; 9 bases map to TRBD1. Germline CDR1 reads SGHTA; CDR2 reads FQGNSA. This CDR3 has 16 residues. Trimming at V came to 5 bases and at J to 4 bases, leaving 12 bases not matched to a gene. DNA of the CDR3: TGTGCCAGCAGCCCACGGGGGACAGGGAGCACTTACGAGCAGTACTTC. Protein: CASSPRGTGSTYEQYF.

The chain recombines TRBV6-5 with TRBJ2-3; D is unclear. The CDR3 length is 16 residues. Germline V gene sequence: CDR1 MNHEY, CDR2 SVGAGI. Trimming left V 0 bases short and J 4 bases short, with 14 bases between. The CDR3 loop reads CASSYSAHKFPDTQYF. In DNA, the CDR3 is TGTGCCAGCAGTTACTCGGCCCATAAGTTCCCAGATACGCAGTATTTT.

The CDR3 sequence: CATSKQGLSGNTIYF. The DNA of the CDR3 is TGTGCCACCTCAAAACAGGGCTTATCTGGAAACACCATATATTTT. The J gene is TRBJ1-3, the V gene TRBV28; D possibly corresponds to TRBD1 (6 bases). CDR1 MDHEN and CDR2 SYDVKM come from the germline V gene. The V and J ends lost 10 bases and 1 base respectively, with 17 bases between them. CDR3 length: 15 amino acids.

V gene TRBV21-1 combines with J gene TRBJ1-1; TRBD1 is the table's D call and was not checked against the DNA. TRBV21-1 is shown as a pseudogene. The CDR3 length is 19 residues. The CDR3 sequence is CASSKKELQGKYLRTEAFF. CDR3 sequence (DNA): TGTGCCAGCAGCAAAAAGGAGCTACAGGGTAAGTACTTGAGGACTGAAGCTTTCTTT.

The J gene is TRBJ2-7, the V gene TRBV11-1; D perhaps matches TRBD2 (6 bases). This CDR3 has 13 residues. V dropped 4 bases and J dropped 5 bases, with 12 bases sitting between them. Germline V gives CDR1 SGHAT, CDR2 FQDESV (reference sequence). The CDR3 region is CASSSGLSNEQYF. The CDR3, as DNA: TGTGCCAGCAGCTCGGGACTCTCGAACGAGCAGTACTTC.

This sequence joins TRBV18 and TRBJ2-7; possible D gene TRBD1, 5 bases. The germline V gene has CDR1 KGHSH and CDR2 LQKENI. This CDR3 is built from 15 residues. V lost 5 bases, J lost 2 bases, and 16 bases lay in between. CDR3 coding DNA: TGTGCCAGCTCAACCCAGGGTCAGGCCCCCTACGAGCAGTACTTC. Translating gives CASSTQGQAPYEQYF.

The chain uses TRBV19 and TRBJ1-6; D call uncertain. The V gene's germline CDR1 is LNHDA and CDR2 SQIVND (reference sequence). CDR3 length: 17 residues. Trimming shortened V by 0 bases and J by 6 bases, and 15 bases separated the two germline ends. The CDR3 bases are TGTGCCAGTAGTATAGATCCTGCTCTCGGTGCTAATTCACCCCTCCACTTT. It codes for CASSIDPALGANSPLHF.

This chain joins TRBV27 and TRBJ2-4; a weak D match, TRBD1 (5 bases). Trimming left V 5 bases short and J 7 bases short, with 15 bases between. The CDR3 runs to 14 residues. Germline CDR1 is MNHEY and CDR2 is SMNVEV (reference sequence). The CDR3 loop reads CASSPRRAENIQYF. The DNA for the CDR3 is TGTGCCAGCAGTCCCCGCAGGGCTGAGAACATTCAGTACTTC.